Each of the 7 T cell receptor beta chains below was sequenced from the same sample in a study of naive and memory T cell subsets. Study observations and caveats: A few larger clonotypes appeared in naive repertoires, especially CD8, possibly memory cells re-expressing CD45RA.

For these receptors, no antigen is known. The beta constant-region primer was an equimolar mix of two oligonucleotides covering TRBC1 and TRBC2. Ligated cDNA was amplified by four rounds of PCR with nested alpha and beta constant-region primers and SP2. One entry per CDR3 protein, called by TCRdb with MiXCR from the UMI-ligation and nested PCR reads. The data contain under 150,000 distinct CDR3 sequences, approximately 21% of them singletons. Sequencing was carried out using naive CD8+ T cells from blood. Every receptor here comes from a human donor in good health.

The chain employs TRBV24-1 and TRBJ2-5, with D possibly matching TRBD1 (6 bases). The CDR3 extends over 15 amino acids. V was pared by 3 bases and J by 7 bases, with 17 bases between. CDR1 is KGHDR, CDR2 SFDVKD, per germline. CDR3 sequence: CATSDGGDPYRTQYF. In DNA form, the CDR3 reads TGTGCCACCAGTGATGGGGGCGACCCCTATAGGACCCAGTACTTC.

This clonotype appeared many times. The chain links TRBV27 to TRBJ1-5; 8 bases match TRBD1. CDR1 is MNHEY and CDR2 is SMNVEV in the germline V gene (reference sequence). The CDR3 runs 13 residues. The V segment lost 7 bases and the J segment 3 bases; nucleotides outside the gene matches: 2. CDR3 bases: TGTGCCAGCATGACAGGGGCCAATCAGCCCCAGCATTTT. Translated: CASMTGANQPQHF.

The chain has TRBV7-2 and TRBJ2-1; 7 bases are a match to TRBD2. The CDR3 loop spans 15 amino acids. Germline V gene lookup returns CDR1 SGHTA and CDR2 FQGNSA. The junction had 12 bases not matched to a gene; V was cut back by 5 bases and J by 8 bases. The CDR3 spells CASSPTVGGSHEQFF. The CDR3 nucleotides are TGTGCCAGCAGCCCAACGGTCGGGGGGTCGCATGAGCAGTTCTTC.

V usage is TRBV20-1 and J usage is TRBJ1-5, with D perhaps matching TRBD1 (5 bases). CDR1 is DFQATT, CDR2 SNEGSKA, per germline (reference sequence). V gave up 6 bases and J gave up 3 bases, with 15 bases separating them. The CDR3 runs to 14 residues. CDR3 nucleotide sequence: TGCAGTGCGTCAGACGGGACTTTCAATCAGCCCCAGCATTTT. Translating gives CSASDGTFNQPQHF.

V is TRBV27 and J is TRBJ1-4; the D is unclear. Germline V gives CDR1 MNHEY, CDR2 SMNVEV (reference sequence). The CDR3 sequence is 16 residues long. The V end lost 8 bases, the J end lost 7 bases, and 23 bases lay between the germline ends. The CDR3 here is CASALSGISPPEKLFF. The CDR3 DNA reads TGTGCCAGCGCCCTATCCGGGATCTCCCCCCCTGAAAAACTGTTTTTT.

The V gene is TRBV7-9, the J gene TRBJ1-1; D unclear. Per the germline V gene, CDR1 is SEHNR and CDR2 is FQNEAQ (reference sequence). Trimming took off 7 bases at V and 6 bases at J, with 21 bases between the two ends. CDR3 length equals 15 residues. This CDR3 reads CASTLTASTWAEAFF. The CDR3 DNA sequence: TGTGCCAGCACTCTCACGGCTTCTACATGGGCTGAAGCTTTCTTT.

The chain recombines TRBV29-1 with TRBJ2-5, with 9 positions matching TRBD2. The CDR3 spans 13 residues. J lost 3 bases, V lost 3 bases, and 2 bases had no gene match. Germline-derived CDR1 and CDR2 are SQVTM and ANQGSEA. The DNA for the CDR3 is TGCAGCGTTGATGCGGGAGGGGAAGAGACCCAGTACTTC. This translates into CSVDAGGEETQYF.